This TCR beta chain appears in the sequencing data of a study of T cell responses to AZD1222 COVID-19 vaccine. The assay was immunoSEQ multiplex PCR, and TCRdb's table has in-frame clones only and misses some. The sample yields about 120,000 clones, more than 85% seen once. Between the trimmed V and J ends, which lost 1 base and 0 bases, there was a span of 13 bases. The CDR3 extends over 16 amino acids. Germline assignment: CDR1 GTSNPN and CDR2 SVGIG (reference sequence). The receptor comes from an adult in good health. Specimen: peripheral blood, collected on day 0 of AZD1222 vaccination. The rearrangement joins TRBV30 to TRBJ1-3, with D possibly being TRBD1 (5 bases). The CDR3 loop is CAWSAWDGNSGNTIYF. For the CDR3, the DNA is TGTGCCTGGAGTGCCTGGGACGGAAACTCTGGAAACACCATATATTTT. The full variable domain, in which reference TRBV30 and TRBJ1-3 provide the parts outside the CDR3, is SQTIHQWPATLVQPVGSPLSLECTVEGTSNPNLYWYRQAAGRGLQLLFYSVGIGQISSEVPQNLSASRPQDRQFILSSKKLLLSDSGFYLCAWSAWDGNSGNTIYFGEGSWLTVV.